These 16 T cell receptor beta chains share one sample of origin, sequenced in a study of shared clonotypes between healthy human individuals. TCRdb keeps only in-frame clones here, not all; method: immunoSEQ multiplex PCR. This sample has around 690,000 clones, with less than 95% found just once. The sequenced sample was memory CD8+ T cells from PBMCs. The sample's subset: CD45RO+ cells pooled with CCR7-negative TemRA cells. The receptor set was obtained from a man aged 18 to 30 in good health. Some clones in this sample may be carry-over from other donors' samples.

V is TRBV28 and J is TRBJ2-7; 8 bases fit TRBD2. Germline values: CDR1 MDHEN, CDR2 SYDVKM. V was pared by 3 bases and J by 4 bases, with 2 bases of the junction left unmatched. The CDR3 is 13 amino acids. As DNA, the CDR3 is TGTGCCAGCAGTTTTCCGGGGGGGTACGAGCAGTACTTC. Protein: CASSFPGGYEQYF.

The chain is built from TRBV6-5 and TRBJ2-7, with no clear D. Per germline, CDR1 MNHEY and CDR2 SVGAGI. The CDR3 covers 16 residues. The V end lost 4 bases, the J end lost 7 bases, and 23 bases lay between the germline ends. The CDR3 here is CASSLGHEMDLGEQYF. The CDR3 DNA reads TGTGCCAGCAGTTTGGGTCATGAAATGGATCTCGGGGAGCAGTACTTC.

CDR3 in amino acids: CASSVDGGSGTGELFF. The DNA for the CDR3 is TGTGCCAGCAGCGTAGACGGGGGCTCTGGCACCGGGGAGCTGTTTTTT. V gene TRBV9 combines with J gene TRBJ2-2; D tentatively reads TRBD1 or TRBD2 (6 bases each). V lost 0 bases and J 4 bases, leaving 13 bases between the germline ends. The CDR3 has 16 amino acids. The germline V gene has CDR1 SGDLS and CDR2 YYNGEE.

V gene TRBV6-6 combines with J gene TRBJ1-5; D unresolved. Germline CDR1 reads MNHNY; CDR2 reads SVGAGI (reference sequence). Trimming shortened V by 0 bases and J by 4 bases, and 13 bases separated the two germline ends. The CDR3 is made up of 16 amino acids. CDR3 nucleotides: TGTGCCAGCAGTTACTCACCGAGGGCTCTAAATCAGCCCCAGCATTTT. This gives the protein CASSYSPRALNQPQHF.

The rearrangement links TRBV5-1 to TRBJ2-7; D remains unclear. With 4 bases removed from V and 5 bases from J, the gap between germline ends came to 7 bases. This CDR3 has 11 residues. Germline-derived CDR1 and CDR2 are SGHRS and YFSETQ. The CDR3 sequence: CASSHSDEQYF. CDR3 DNA sequence: TGCGCCAGCAGCCACTCGGACGAGCAGTACTTC.

The chain couples TRBV28 to TRBJ1-2; D is possibly TRBD1 (6 bases). Trimming left V 3 bases short and J 0 bases short, with 8 bases between. CDR1 and CDR2 from the germline V gene are MDHEN and SYDVKM. This CDR3 has 14 amino acids. The CDR3 is CASSFRQANYGYTF. In DNA form, the CDR3 reads TGTGCCAGCAGTTTTAGACAGGCTAACTATGGCTACACCTTC.

The CDR3 region is CASSPEGNTDTQYF. The CDR3 DNA sequence: TGCGCCAGCAGCCCCGAAGGTAACACAGATACGCAGTATTTT. V usage is TRBV5-1 and J usage is TRBJ2-3; D gene unclear. V lost 4 bases to trimming and J lost 2 bases, with 11 bases between them. Germline assignment: CDR1 SGHRS and CDR2 YFSETQ. The CDR3 covers 14 residues.

CDR3 nucleotide sequence: TGTGCCAGCAGTTTCCCCGGACCTTCCCGGAGCAATCAGCCCCAGCATTTT. Its translation: CASSFPGPSRSNQPQHF. The chain couples TRBV28 to TRBJ1-5; D remains ambiguous. V lost 3 bases and J lost 1, with 16 bases in between. The CDR3 spans 17 residues. The germline CDR1 and CDR2 sequences are MDHEN and SYDVKM.

This clone has only one observation. V gene TRBV7-9 combines with J gene TRBJ2-3; possibly TRBD1 for D (6 bases). Germline V gives CDR1 SEHNR, CDR2 FQNEAQ (reference sequence). The V and J ends lost 1 base and 1 base respectively, with 18 bases between them. This CDR3 is built from 18 residues. CDR3 residues: CASSLVDSGVRGTDTQYF. DNA of the CDR3: TGTGCCAGCAGCTTAGTCGACTCAGGGGTAAGAGGCACAGATACGCAGTATTTT.

J is TRBJ1-1 and V is TRBV19, with 7 nucleotides matching TRBD1. The CDR3 has 15 residues. The V gene end was trimmed by 5 bases and the J gene end by 4 bases; junction bases not matched to a gene: 10. CDR1 is LNHDA and CDR2 is SQIVND in the germline V gene (reference sequence). The CDR3 sequence: CASSSNRGRGTEAFF. As DNA, the CDR3 is TGTGCCAGTAGTTCAAACAGGGGCCGTGGCACTGAAGCTTTCTTT. Full variable domain (outside the CDR3, taken from reference TRBV19 and TRBJ1-1): DGGITQSPKYLFRKEGQNVTLSCEQNLNHDAMYWYRQDPGQGLRLIYYSQIVNDFQKGDIAEGYSVSREKKESFPLTVTSAQKNPTAFYLCASSSNRGRGTEAFFGQGTRLTVV.

A single count supports this clone. This rearrangement joins TRBV7-9 to TRBJ2-7; D might be TRBD1 (5 bases). V lost 8 bases to trimming and J lost 2 bases, with 19 bases between them. The CDR3 consists of 15 residues. Germline V CDR1 and CDR2: SEHNR, FQNEAQ (reference sequence). CDR3 nucleotides: TGTGCCAGCGCCTCTGGTCAGGGTGGCACCTACGAGCAGTACTTC. This encodes CASASGQGGTYEQYF.

The rearrangement joins TRBV28 to TRBJ1-2; no reliable D call. Germline loops: CDR1 MDHEN, CDR2 SYDVKM. Trimming took off 1 base at V and 5 bases at J, with 11 bases between the two ends. CDR3 size: 14 residues. This CDR3 reads CASSLSIGNYGYTF. The CDR3 nucleotides are TGTGCCAGCAGTTTATCGATAGGGAATTATGGCTACACCTTC.

This chain connects TRBV28 to TRBJ2-2, with no clear D. This CDR3 spans 14 amino acids. The germline V gene encodes CDR1 MDHEN and CDR2 SYDVKM. Trimming removed 2 bases at V and 4 bases at J, with 8 bases between. CDR3 amino acids: CASSLILFTGELFF. The CDR3 DNA sequence: TGTGCCAGCAGTTTAATATTGTTCACCGGGGAGCTGTTTTTT.

The V and J genes are TRBV6-5 and TRBJ2-2; D perhaps matches TRBD2 (6 bases). V lost 2 bases and J lost 5, with 15 bases in between. Looked up from germline, CDR1 is MNHEY and CDR2 is SVGAGI. The CDR3 loop spans 16 amino acids. The CDR3 region is CASSYPAGSRTGELFF. CDR3 nucleotide sequence: TGTGCCAGCAGTTACCCCGCCGGGAGTCGGACCGGGGAGCTGTTTTTT.

This chain links TRBV15 with TRBJ2-2; TRBD1 aligns across 10 bases. Germline V CDR1 and CDR2: LNHNV, YYDKDF (reference sequence). The CDR3 covers 16 residues. The V segment lost 1 base and the J segment 6 bases; nucleotides outside the gene matches: 5. CDR3 sequence (DNA): TGTGCCACCAGCAGAGGGGACAGGGGCCCGGCCGGGGAGCTGTTTTTT. Amino acids: CATSRGDRGPAGELFF.

This clone turned up a few times. The V and J genes are TRBV9 and TRBJ1-1; 7 nucleotides align to TRBD1. The V segment lost 0 bases and the J segment 3 bases; nucleotides outside the gene matches: 2. From germline, CDR1 is SGDLS and CDR2 YYNGEE. The CDR3 length is 14 residues. CDR3 nucleotides: TGTGCCAGCAGCGTAGTGGGACAGTACACTGAAGCTTTCTTT. Amino acids: CASSVVGQYTEAFF.